What follows describes a single T cell receptor (beta chain). This clone came up a few times. Its antigen target is currently unknown. Base quality data are lacking; no much larger clone is found one base away. The label giving this sample's time point can be read as: newly diagnosed, previously untreated cHL patient sample. CD4+ T cells were purified from thawed PBMCs by magnetic negative selection with a Miltenyi CD4+ T cell isolation kit. As a comparison group for the relapsed/refractory trial patients, PBMCs from patients with newly diagnosed, previously untreated classical Hodgkin lymphoma were sequenced. Peripheral blood was collected in 8 mL Vacutainer Cell Preparation Tubes, from which PBMCs were isolated by centrifugation and then cryopreserved. Purified CD4+ and CD8+ fractions were prepared only for cases with an additional available PBMC sample. Magnetically labelled cells were depleted on LS columns in a quadroMACS separator, and the flow-through was collected as the purified fraction.

The Qiagen DNeasy kit was used to extract genomic DNA from unsorted PBMCs and from the negatively selected CD4+ and CD8+ fractions. TCR beta CDR3 regions were amplified by immunoSEQ multiplex PCR using primers annealing to V and J segments. A synthetic immune receptor repertoire was used to minimize amplification bias, and any remaining bias was removed computationally after sequencing. From the authors' description of their analysis: Custom Python scripts were used to quantify repertoire diversity as the Shannon entropy index. Unsorted, CD4+ and CD8+ repertoires were analyzed separately, except for combined analyses in which CD4+ and CD8+ sequences were merged in silico. Entries here come from immuneACCESS through TCRdb and include only in-frame sequences with V and J called. Some clones fail to appear in such tables; in the studies checked, an unresolved V gene covers under half of the shortfall, and the cause of the remainder is unknown. Clonal size and the V and J genes are those of that table, whereas D and trimming came from the DNA. The sample profile shows fewer than 25,000 clones; 90% to 95% of them were found once. Roughly 0.43% of the sample belongs to the ten largest clones.

The sample comes from a study of PD-1 blockade in classical Hodgkin lymphoma (dated by TCRdb to the early 2020s). Describing the broader study: To define a peripheral blood immune signature of response to PD-1 blockade in classical Hodgkin lymphoma, the study combined TCR beta sequencing with CyTOF.

The investigation overall reported the following: The study was limited to a single clinical trial cohort, and causes of repertoire differences, possibly disease activity or prior therapy, remained undefined. Baseline TCR diversity was reported to be lower in newly diagnosed patients than in healthy donors and to be lower still in relapsed/refractory patients.

The sequence was collected from a human donor with classical Hodgkin lymphoma. Sequencing was performed on CD4+ T cells from blood.

The DNA sequence is given as TGTGCCAGCAGTTCACAGATGTGGTCCACTGAAGCTTTCTTT. Translation gives CASSSQMWSTEAFF. The sequence links TRBV27 to TRBJ1-1, with no D gene named confidently. According to the germline V gene (reference sequence), CDR1 reads MNHEY and CDR2 reads SMNVEV. The trim is 4 bases for V and 4 bases for J, with a gap of 13 bases between the germline ends. Counted from cysteine to phenylalanine, this CDR3 has 14 amino acids. The sequence is cut down to CDR3 DNA, 42 bases in frame from base 1.